The 13 T cell receptor beta chains below were found in one sample sequenced in a study of tumor-infiltrating lymphocytes in oesophageal squamous cell carcinoma. From the PCR reads, TCRdb called clonotypes with MiXCR, one entry per CDR3 protein. The sample shows roughly 21,000 distinct CDR3 sequences, about 35% of them seen only once. The sequenced sample consisted of esophageal tumor tissue. These receptors originate from a male donor with esophageal squamous cell carcinoma.

This clonotype was found many times. In this CDR3 the conserved last residue, phenylalanine or tryptophan, is missing, so a read error is likely. The DNA is omitted, as the CDR3 cannot be located on it reliably, and the CDR3 follows TCRdb's listing. CDR3 in amino acids: CASSPDGFYGYTFGS. The J gene is TRBJ2-7, the V gene TRBV7-2; TRBD1 is the table's D call, not checked against the DNA. Germline assignment: CDR1 SGHTA and CDR2 FQGNSA. Including both end residues, the CDR3 is 15 amino acids long.

This clonotype was counted at least ten times. The chain has TRBV5-1 and TRBJ1-1; D may be TRBD1 (6 bases). The germline V gene has CDR1 SGHRS and CDR2 YFSETQ. The germline V and J ends were trimmed by 4 bases and 4 bases, with 17 bases remaining between them. CDR3 length: 15 residues. The CDR3 is CASSVTGVGGTEAFF. CDR3 in DNA: TGCGCCAGCAGCGTGACAGGAGTCGGGGGCACTGAAGCTTTCTTT.

The table lists this clonotype with a few counts. This chain uses TRBV20-1 with TRBJ2-7; 13 bases are shared with TRBD2. Germline V lookup: CDR1 DFQATT, CDR2 SNEGSKA (reference sequence). This CDR3 has 16 residues. The trim removed 6 bases at V and 2 bases at J, leaving 10 bases unmatched. The CDR3 DNA follows: TGCAGTGCGACATTACCCGGGACTAGCGGGGCCTACGAGCAGTACTTC. It translates to CSATLPGTSGAYEQYF.

This clonotype was seen many times. The chain couples TRBV5-1 to TRBJ1-4; D unresolved. The CDR3 loop spans 16 amino acids. V was clipped by 2 bases and J by 0 bases, with 11 bases between them. Germline loops: CDR1 SGHRS, CDR2 YFSETQ. CDR3 protein: CASSLLPGATNEKLFF. Here the CDR3 DNA reads TGCGCCAGCAGCTTACTACCGGGTGCAACTAATGAAAAACTGTTTTTT.

This clonotype was recorded at least ten times. V usage is TRBV19 and J usage is TRBJ2-1, with 7 positions matching TRBD2. With 5 bases clipped from V and 0 bases from J, the junction kept 10 bases outside the gene matches. Per the germline V gene, CDR1 is LNHDA and CDR2 is SQIVND (reference sequence). The CDR3 is 17 amino acids. The CDR3 sequence: CASSPRFGGSSYNEQFF. The CDR3 coding sequence is TGTGCCAGTAGTCCCCGTTTCGGCGGGAGCTCCTACAATGAGCAGTTCTTC. Complete variable domain (other parts from reference TRBV19 and TRBJ2-1): DGGITQSPKYLFRKEGQNVTLSCEQNLNHDAMYWYRQDPGQGLRLIYYSQIVNDFQKGDIAEGYSVSREKKESFPLTVTSAQKNPTAFYLCASSPRFGGSSYNEQFFGPGTRLTVL.

In its sample, this clonotype is medium-sized. V is TRBV7-6 and J is TRBJ1-5; TRBD1 agrees at 12 bases. Germline V gene sequence: CDR1 SGHVS, CDR2 FNYEAQ. V dropped 5 bases and J dropped 7; count of bases not matched to a gene: 3. This CDR3 has 14 residues. The CDR3: CASSAGTGGQPQHF. CDR3 coding DNA: TGTGCCAGCAGCGCCGGGACAGGGGGCCAGCCCCAGCATTTT.

This chain uses TRBV2 with TRBJ2-2, with 14 nucleotides matching TRBD2. The J segment lost 5 bases and the V segment lost 0 bases, leaving 2 bases of the junction unmatched. The CDR3 is 17 residues long. The germline V gene has CDR1 SNHLY and CDR2 FYNNEI. CDR3 amino acids: CASSEAGLAGVTGELFF. As DNA, the CDR3 is TGTGCCAGCAGTGAAGCGGGACTAGCGGGAGTTACCGGGGAGCTGTTTTTT. The whole variable domain, filled in from reference TRBV2 and TRBJ2-2, reads EPEVTQTPSHQVTQMGQEVILRCVPISNHLYFYWYRQILGQKVEFLVSFYNNEISEKSEIFDDQFSVERPDGSNFTLKIRSTKLEDSAMYFCASSEAGLAGVTGELFFGEGSRLTVL.

Notes on this clonotype: A read error may account for a junction end that differs from germline. V gene TRBV7-7 combines with J gene TRBJ2-1, with D possibly being TRBD2 (6 bases). The CDR3 totals 19 residues. The germline V gene encodes CDR1 SSHAT and CDR2 FNYEAQ (reference sequence). The CDR3 is CASSLALGGLGLSYNEQFF. DNA for the CDR3: TGTGCTAGCAGCTTAGCGCTCGGGGGTTTGGGCCTCTCCTACAATGAGCAGTTCTTC.

This chain joins TRBV7-6 and TRBJ2-3, with no clear D. The CDR3 consists of 13 residues. The V end was cut by 2 bases, the J end by 4 bases, with 7 bases between. Germline V CDR1 and CDR2: SGHVS, FNYEAQ. The CDR3 DNA reads as TGTGCCAGCAGCTTATACGGTTCAGATACGCAGTATTTT. Translating it yields CASSLYGSDTQYF.

The chain carries TRBV19 and TRBJ1-5, with 7 bases matching TRBD1. V shed 2 bases and J 5 bases; nucleotides not matched to a gene: 6. The CDR3 is 15 residues long. Germline V gene sequence: CDR1 LNHDA, CDR2 SQIVND (reference sequence). This chain's CDR3 is CASSISGDSYQPQHF. CDR3 nucleotides: TGTGCCAGTAGTATATCAGGGGACAGCTATCAGCCCCAGCATTTT. The full variable domain, with the rest looked up from reference TRBV19 and TRBJ1-5, is DGGITQSPKYLFRKEGQNVTLSCEQNLNHDAMYWYRQDPGQGLRLIYYSQIVNDFQKGDIAEGYSVSREKKESFPLTVTSAQKNPTAFYLCASSISGDSYQPQHFGDGTRLSIL.

The chain uses TRBV7-8 and TRBJ2-5; TRBD1 might be the D (6 bases). V dropped 3 bases and J dropped 11 bases, with 13 bases sitting between them. CDR1 SGHVS and CDR2 FQNEAQ come from the germline V gene. The CDR3 runs to 12 residues. The CDR3 loop reads CASSLDSHKQYF. CDR3 in DNA: TGTGCCAGCAGCTTGGACAGTCACAAGCAGTACTTC.

The CDR3 here is CASSPPKAFTEAFF. CDR3 coding DNA: TGTGCCAGCAGCCCCCCGAAGGCGTTCACTGAAGCTTTCTTT. V gene TRBV7-4 combines with J gene TRBJ1-1; D gene unclear. Between the trimmed V and J ends, which lost 5 bases and 4 bases, there was a span of 14 bases. This CDR3 is 14 amino acids long. Germline CDR1 SGHVT, CDR2 SQSDAQ.

V usage is TRBV6-1 and J usage is TRBJ2-1, with D possibly being TRBD1 or TRBD2 (6 bases each). The germline gives CDR1 MNHNS, CDR2 SASEGT. CDR3 length equals 15 residues. V was clipped by 8 bases and J by 8 bases, with 22 bases between them. The CDR3 reads CASGKSWGASDEQFF. CDR3 DNA sequence: TGTGCCAGCGGTAAAAGTTGGGGGGCTTCCGATGAGCAGTTCTTC.